The clone carrying this T cell receptor beta chain was seen at least ten times. First-strand cDNA used TRAV- and TRBV-specific primers, covering alpha and beta chains. TCRs were put through around 20 PCR cycles of amplification with Phusion. A constant-region primer and the V-primer adapter served as the primer pair. Amplification of the isolated mRNA used in vitro transcription. TCRdb called the reads again in MiXCR, with one record for every CDR3 protein. Found here are 85,000 to 95,000 distinct CDR3 sequences, more than 7.5% of them singletons; the top ten hold roughly 1%. The data were taken from a study of low-dose radiotherapy and immunotherapy resistance in tumors. Germline V gives CDR1 LNHDA, CDR2 SQIVND (reference sequence). The length of the CDR3 is 17 residues. V lost 3 bases, J lost 3 bases, and 9 bases stayed unmatched. Time point denoted: before trial treatment. Solid tumors that lacked tumor-infiltrating lymphocytes and were advanced were present in eligible patients.

The sample was PBMCs, taken before treatment. This TCR derives from a male donor with prostate cancer. The chain has TRBV19 and TRBJ1-5, with 9 nucleotides matching TRBD1. CDR3 nucleotide sequence: TGTGCCAGTAGTATTATGGGACAGGGCTTAACCAATCAGCCCCAGCATTTT. It encodes CASSIMGQGLTNQPQHF. Together with reference TRBV19 and TRBJ1-5, the CDR3 gives the full variable domain: DGGITQSPKYLFRKEGQNVTLSCEQNLNHDAMYWYRQDPGQGLRLIYYSQIVNDFQKGDIAEGYSVSREKKESFPLTVTSAQKNPTAFYLCASSIMGQGLTNQPQHFGDGTRLSIL.